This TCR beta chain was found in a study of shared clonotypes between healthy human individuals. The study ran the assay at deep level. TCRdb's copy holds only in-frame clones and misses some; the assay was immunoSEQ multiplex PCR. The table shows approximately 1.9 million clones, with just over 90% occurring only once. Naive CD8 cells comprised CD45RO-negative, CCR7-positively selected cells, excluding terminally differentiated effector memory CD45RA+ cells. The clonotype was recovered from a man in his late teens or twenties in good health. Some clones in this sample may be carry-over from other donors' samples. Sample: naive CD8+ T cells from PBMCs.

In DNA, the CDR3 is TGTGCCAGCAGCCAAGATGGCGCTCGGGACATTCAGTACTTC. This sequence encodes CASSQDGARDIQYF. V gene TRBV4-2 combines with J gene TRBJ2-4; unclear D gene. Trimming removed 0 bases from V and 8 bases from J, with 11 bases in between. Germline V CDR1 and CDR2: LGHNA, YNFKEQ. The CDR3 length is 14 residues.